Below, 26 T cell receptor beta chains from the same sample are listed, as sequenced in a study of blood T cell repertoires in COVID-19. Generated by immunoSEQ multiplex PCR, the TCRdb table keeps only in-frame clones and is missing some. Among more than 150,000 clones listed, approximately 82% were seen once. Sequenced input: peripheral blood. These receptors originate from a man between 65 and 80 years old who had recovered from COVID-19.

The chain recombines TRBV5-1 with TRBJ2-2; a possible D gene is TRBD2 (6 bases). Germline V gene data show CDR1 as SGHRS and CDR2 as YFSETQ. The CDR3 extends over 15 amino acids. Trimming took 4 bases from V and 3 from J, leaving 13 bases between them. CDR3 sequence: CASSPSGRDTGELFF. The CDR3, as DNA: TGCGCCAGCAGCCCCAGCGGGCGCGACACCGGGGAGCTGTTTTTT.

The chain has TRBV4-3 and TRBJ2-5; 13 positions match TRBD2. J lost 3 bases, V lost 3 bases, and 7 bases had no gene match. The CDR3 consists of 17 residues. Germline V gene sequence: CDR1 LGHNA, CDR2 YSLEER. CDR3 loop: CASSHQTSGRAEETQYF. In nucleotides, the CDR3 is TGCGCCAGCAGCCATCAAACTAGCGGGAGGGCCGAAGAGACCCAGTACTTC.

This clone was counted between two and nine times. The chain recombines TRBV3-1 (or the pseudogene TRBV3-2) with TRBJ2-1, with 12 bases fitting TRBD2. Germline CDR1 LGHDT, CDR2 YNNKEL (reference sequence). The V segment lost 7 bases and the J segment 0 bases; nucleotides outside the gene matches: 16. The CDR3 has 20 amino acids. CDR3 in amino acids: CASKLGPGLAGTSSYNEQFF. In nucleotides, the CDR3 is TGTGCCAGCAAATTGGGACCGGGACTAGCGGGTACCAGCTCCTACAATGAGCAGTTCTTC.

The genes are TRBV9 and TRBJ2-7; possibly TRBD2 for D (5 bases). Germline values: CDR1 SGDLS, CDR2 YYNGEE. This CDR3 spans 15 amino acids. V was trimmed by 0 bases and J by 3 bases, leaving 13 bases between them. The CDR3 nucleotides are TGTGCCAGCAGCGTAGCGGATCTAGCACTCTACGAGCAGTACTTC. This gives the protein CASSVADLALYEQYF.

This chain uses TRBV7-9 with TRBJ2-5; 8 nucleotides agree with TRBD1. Germline values: CDR1 SEHNR, CDR2 FQNEAQ (reference sequence). The CDR3 covers 16 residues. The V gene end was trimmed by 0 bases and the J gene end by 5 bases; junction bases not matched to a gene: 8. CDR3 nucleotide sequence: TGTGCCAGCAGCTTAGCGCAGCAGGGGGCCGGGGAGACCCAGTACTTC. It translates to CASSLAQQGAGETQYF.

In this sample, this clone turned up once. The chain couples TRBV5-6 to TRBJ1-2; no clear D gene. CDR1 and CDR2 (germline): SGHDT, YYEEEE. The CDR3 spans 12 residues. Trimming shortened V by 5 bases and J by 4 bases, and 9 bases separated the two germline ends. CDR3 nucleotide sequence: TGTGCCAGCAGGACATCGGTCTATGGCTACACCTTC. Its protein is CASRTSVYGYTF.

This clone was seen more than once but under ten times. V gene TRBV6-6 combines with J gene TRBJ2-7, with D possibly matching TRBD2 (5 bases). Trimming stripped 1 base from V and 6 bases from J, with 10 bases between. Germline V gives CDR1 MNHNY, CDR2 SVGAGI (reference sequence). This CDR3 is 13 amino acids long. CDR3 sequence (DNA): TGTGCCAGCAGTTACTTAGCGTCCCTCGAGCAGTACTTC. Its protein is CASSYLASLEQYF.

The V gene is TRBV12-3 or TRBV12-4, the J gene TRBJ2-1, with a weak D call TRBD2 (5 bases). Trimming took 4 bases from V and 7 from J, leaving 8 bases between them. This CDR3 has 12 amino acids. The CDR3 here is CASSSGINEQFF. The CDR3 DNA follows: TGTGCCAGCAGTTCGGGGATAAATGAGCAGTTCTTC.

Here the CDR3 DNA reads TGTGCCAGCAGCGGCCCACAGGGATTGAACACTGAAGCTTTCTTT. It translates to CASSGPQGLNTEAFF. V usage is TRBV9 and J usage is TRBJ1-1; TRBD1 is a possible D gene (6 bases). Germline values: CDR1 SGDLS, CDR2 YYNGEE. CDR3 length: 15 residues. The V end was cut by 3 bases, the J end by 0 bases, with 12 bases between.

The V and J genes are TRBV7-2 and TRBJ2-1, with 8 bases identical to TRBD2. V dropped 2 bases and J dropped 7; count of bases not matched to a gene: 4. CDR1 and CDR2 (germline): SGHTA, FQGNSA. CDR3 length: 14 residues. The CDR3 sequence is CASSLSPGGNEQFF. Here the CDR3 DNA reads TGTGCCAGCAGCTTATCTCCGGGAGGGAATGAGCAGTTCTTC.

V gene TRBV6-6 combines with J gene TRBJ2-7; the D gene is possibly TRBD1 (6 bases). The CDR3 is made up of 13 amino acids. Per germline, CDR1 MNHNY and CDR2 SVGAGI (reference sequence). Trimming removed 6 bases from V and 3 bases from J, with 12 bases in between. In DNA form, the CDR3 reads TGTGCCAGCAGCTCAGGGGCCCTCTACGAGCAGTACTTC. Amino acid sequence: CASSSGALYEQYF.

The chain has TRBV30 and TRBJ1-3, with unresolved D. Germline V gives CDR1 GTSNPN, CDR2 SVGIG (reference sequence). This CDR3 spans 12 amino acids. Trimming cost V 1 base and J 9 bases, with 10 bases left between them. CDR3 sequence: CAWSEILATIYF. DNA for the CDR3: TGTGCCTGGAGTGAAATTCTGGCCACCATATATTTT.

This rearrangement joins TRBV5-6 to TRBJ2-1; perhaps TRBD1 as D (6 bases). Germline-derived CDR1 and CDR2 are SGHDT and YYEEEE. The ends were cut back, 4 bases at V and 0 bases at J, with 17 bases in the middle. The CDR3 has 17 amino acids. DNA for the CDR3: TGTGCCAGCAGCCAAAGACTGACAGGACGCTCCTACAATGAGCAGTTCTTC. Protein product: CASSQRLTGRSYNEQFF.

The sample holds one count of this clone. The chain couples TRBV11-2 to TRBJ1-3; 7 nucleotides match TRBD1. With 5 bases clipped from V and 7 bases from J, the junction kept 17 bases outside the gene matches. The CDR3 loop spans 17 amino acids. The germline CDR1 and CDR2 sequences are SGHAT and FQNNGV. The CDR3 is CASSAREYGTVPNTIYF. DNA of the CDR3: TGTGCCAGCAGCGCGAGAGAGTACGGGACAGTTCCCAACACCATATATTTT.

The V call is TRBV14, the J call TRBJ2-5; D might be TRBD1 (7 bases). From germline, CDR1 is SGHDN and CDR2 FVKESK. V was clipped by 4 bases and J by 5 bases, with 20 bases between them. This CDR3 is 16 amino acids long. CDR3 in amino acids: CASSPSLTGRTETQYF. The CDR3 DNA sequence: TGTGCCAGCAGCCCCTCTCTGACAGGGAGGACGGAGACCCAGTACTTC.

The chain couples TRBV6-5 to TRBJ2-7; 11 positions match TRBD2. Germline CDR1 and CDR2: MNHEY and SVGAGI. The CDR3 runs to 13 residues. The V and J ends lost 10 bases and 2 bases, in that order; junction bases with no gene match: 4. The CDR3 here is CATVTSGTYEQYF. Written as DNA, the CDR3 is TGTGCCACCGTGACTAGCGGGACCTACGAGCAGTACTTC.

The V gene is TRBV6-1, the J gene TRBJ2-5; possible D gene TRBD2, 6 bases. The CDR3 spans 17 residues. Germline CDR1 is MNHNS and CDR2 is SASEGT. V was shortened by 4 bases and J by 7 bases, with 25 bases between the two germline ends. DNA of the CDR3: TGTGCCAGCAGTGGGTCGTTCGGGAGCGGGTTAGAAGGGACCCAGTACTTC. Protein product: CASSGSFGSGLEGTQYF.

The chain carries TRBV28 and TRBJ2-6; 8 nucleotides agree with TRBD1. The germline CDR1 and CDR2 sequences are MDHEN and SYDVKM. This CDR3 is 18 amino acids long. Losses at the gene ends were 3 bases for V and 8 bases for J; bases not matched to a gene: 15. Here the CDR3 reads CASSLGGTGRGRSNVLTF. As DNA, the CDR3 is TGTGCCAGCAGTTTGGGCGGGACAGGTAGAGGAAGGTCCAACGTCCTGACTTTC.

V usage is TRBV27 and J usage is TRBJ1-2; 7 nucleotides match TRBD1. V shed 3 bases, J shed 6 bases, and the junction held 4 bases outside the gene matches. This CDR3 has 13 residues. Germline CDR1 MNHEY, CDR2 SMNVEV (reference sequence). The DNA of the CDR3 is TGTGCCAGCAGTTTCGACAGGGTGCATGGCTACACCTTC. Protein: CASSFDRVHGYTF.

This clone has a count of ten or more. The J gene is TRBJ1-3, the V gene TRBV18; 7 nucleotides agree with TRBD1. CDR1 and CDR2 from the germline V gene are KGHSH and LQKENI. J was trimmed by 2 bases and V by 6 bases; bases with no gene match: 7. This CDR3 contains 15 residues. CDR3: CASSRNQGAGNTIYF. CDR3 coding DNA: TGTGCCAGCTCGCGGAATCAGGGGGCTGGAAACACCATATATTTT. The full variable domain, completed using reference TRBV18 and TRBJ1-3, is NAGVMQNPRHLVRRRGQEARLRCSPMKGHSHVYWYRQLPEEGLKFMVYLQKENIIDESGMPKERFSAEFPKEGPSILRIQQVVRGDSAAYFCASSRNQGAGNTIYFGEGSWLTVV.

The chain links TRBV27 to TRBJ2-7; weak D call: TRBD1 (5 bases). The germline CDR1 and CDR2 sequences are MNHEY and SMNVEV (reference sequence). The ends were cut back, 2 bases at V and 4 bases at J, with 15 bases in the middle. The CDR3 contains 15 residues. The CDR3 spells CASSLTDRDTYEQYF. The CDR3 DNA follows: TGTGCCAGCAGTTTAACTGACAGAGACACTTACGAGCAGTACTTC.

This clone came up once. The chain has TRBV6-2 or TRBV6-3 and TRBJ2-2; 9 nucleotides align to TRBD2. Unmatched junction bases numbered 6, after V lost 4 bases and J lost 6 bases. This CDR3 is built from 15 residues. Germline V gene sequence: CDR1 MNHEY, CDR2 SVGEGT. The CDR3 is CASSFLREGPGELFF. The CDR3, as DNA: TGTGCCAGCAGTTTTTTGCGGGAGGGCCCCGGGGAGCTGTTTTTT.

V is TRBV10-1 and J is TRBJ2-3; possible D gene TRBD2, 6 bases. The germline gives CDR1 WNHNN, CDR2 SYGVQD (reference sequence). Between the trimmed V and J ends, which lost 6 bases and 1 base, there was a span of 8 bases. The CDR3 has 13 amino acids. The CDR3 coding sequence is TGCGCCAGCAGCCCGGGGGGCACAGATACGCAGTATTTT. This encodes CASSPGGTDTQYF.

The sample holds one count of this clone. CDR3 protein: CASSQDRQGARGYTF. The CDR3 region has the DNA TGTGCCAGCAGCCAAGATCGGCAGGGGGCGCGGGGCTACACCTTC. V and J are TRBV4-2 and TRBJ1-2; TRBD1 aligns across 8 bases. This CDR3 is 15 amino acids long. The J segment lost 8 bases and the V segment lost 0 bases, leaving 8 bases of the junction unmatched. The germline V gene encodes CDR1 LGHNA and CDR2 YNFKEQ.

The rearrangement uses TRBV30 and TRBJ1-3; D is perhaps TRBD1 (6 bases). The V and J ends lost 0 bases and 0 bases respectively, with 6 bases between them. This CDR3 has 14 residues. CDR1 GTSNPN and CDR2 SVGIG come from the germline V gene (reference sequence). This CDR3 reads CAWSVGASGNTIYF. CDR3 DNA: TGTGCCTGGAGTGTGGGGGCCTCTGGAAACACCATATATTTT.

The rearrangement links TRBV15 to TRBJ2-6; 9 bases agree with TRBD2. The CDR3 has 16 amino acids. Per the germline V gene, CDR1 is LNHNV and CDR2 is YYDKDF (reference sequence). The ends lost 8 bases at V and 0 bases at J; junction bases unmatched: 5. The CDR3 sequence is CATAAGGSSGANVLTF. The CDR3 nucleotides are TGTGCCACCGCAGCGGGGGGAAGCTCTGGGGCCAACGTCCTGACTTTC.